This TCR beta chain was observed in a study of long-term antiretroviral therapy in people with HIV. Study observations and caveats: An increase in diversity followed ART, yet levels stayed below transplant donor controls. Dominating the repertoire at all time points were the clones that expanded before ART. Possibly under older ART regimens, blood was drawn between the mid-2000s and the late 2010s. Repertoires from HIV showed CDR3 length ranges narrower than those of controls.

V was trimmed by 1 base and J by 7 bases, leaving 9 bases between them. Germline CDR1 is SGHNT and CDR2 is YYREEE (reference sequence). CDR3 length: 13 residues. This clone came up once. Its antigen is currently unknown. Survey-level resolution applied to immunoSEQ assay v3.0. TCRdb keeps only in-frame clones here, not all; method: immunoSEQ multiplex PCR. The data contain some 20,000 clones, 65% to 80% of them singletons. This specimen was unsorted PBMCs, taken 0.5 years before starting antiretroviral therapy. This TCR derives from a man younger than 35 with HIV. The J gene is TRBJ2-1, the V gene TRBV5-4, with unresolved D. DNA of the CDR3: TGTGCCAGCAGCTTGACTGGTGGTAATGAGCAGTTCTTC. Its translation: CASSLTGGNEQFF.